The clone carrying this TCR beta chain appeared once. As yet, its antigen is unknown. The protocol was immunoSEQ multiplex PCR, while the TCRdb copy is restricted to in-frame clones and leaves out a portion. This sample has about 43,000 clones; 80% to 95% occur once, and the top ten carry around 3.8%. V shed 5 bases and J shed 8 bases, with 9 bases lying between them. This CDR3 is 11 amino acids long. This specimen belongs to a study of tissue T cells after allogeneic stem cell transplantation. Study outcomes and limitations: Across patients, clones rarely overlapped, yet motif clusters were shared tissue-specifically.

The chain employs TRBV12-3 or TRBV12-4 and TRBJ1-1; D not certain. This specimen consisted of blood, obtained before transplantation. The TCR was taken from a woman aged 35-70 years who later had graft-versus-host disease after an allogeneic stem cell transplant. The CDR3 spells CASSVRLEAFF. The CDR3 DNA sequence: TGTGCCAGCAGTGTGAGGTTAGAAGCTTTCTTT.